The present T cell receptor (beta chain) was sequenced within a study of blood T cell repertoires in COVID-19. Per the authors' pipeline: Estimates of nucleated cell counts were drawn from the amplification of reference gene primers. Assay used: immunoSEQ multiplex PCR; TCRdb lists only in-frame clones, some missing. V and J calls and clone size follow that table, whereas D and trimming were derived from the DNA. The table records about 430,000 clones, more than 70% of them present only once. Participant-given clinical history determined each cohort assignment. A COVID-19 case was met by exposed participants within 2 weeks before study entry. The sequence derives from a woman aged 18-29 years who had been exposed to COVID-19. Sequencing used PBMCs or T cells enriched from blood (not recorded which).

CDR3 residues: CASSLVGGSPEAFF. In nucleotides, the CDR3 is TGTGCCAGCAGCTTAGTAGGGGGCAGCCCTGAAGCTTTCTTT. This sequence joins TRBV7-2 and TRBJ1-1; 7 bases line up with TRBD1. V shed 1 base, J shed 6 bases, and the junction held 5 bases outside the gene matches. The germline V gene has CDR1 SGHTA and CDR2 FQGNSA. CDR3 length: 14 amino acids.